Sequencing of this T cell receptor (beta chain) was carried out in a study of OX40 agonist ivuxolimab in advanced cancers. Comment on this clone: Its target is not known.

Study results and limitations: Circulating CD4+ and CD8+ T cells showed clonal expansion by week 6 at 0.1 to 3.0 mg/kg.

The ends lost 5 bases at V and 2 bases at J; junction bases unmatched: 4. Germline V CDR1 and CDR2: SGHRS, YFSETQ. This CDR3 is built from 14 residues. Assay used: immunoSEQ multiplex PCR; TCRdb lists only in-frame clones, some missing. The sample includes about 90,000 clones, more than 75% of them seen just once. The sequencing here drew on CD4+ or CD8+ T cells sorted from blood, taken in a trial of the OX40 agonist ivuxolimab. The receptor's source is an adult with an advanced solid tumor such as melanoma, head and neck, liver or kidney cancer. This chain links TRBV5-1 with TRBJ2-7, with 10 bases that match TRBD1. Here the CDR3 DNA reads TGCGCCAGCAGGCAGGGACAGGGGCCCTACGAGCAGTACTTC. Translation: CASRQGQGPYEQYF.